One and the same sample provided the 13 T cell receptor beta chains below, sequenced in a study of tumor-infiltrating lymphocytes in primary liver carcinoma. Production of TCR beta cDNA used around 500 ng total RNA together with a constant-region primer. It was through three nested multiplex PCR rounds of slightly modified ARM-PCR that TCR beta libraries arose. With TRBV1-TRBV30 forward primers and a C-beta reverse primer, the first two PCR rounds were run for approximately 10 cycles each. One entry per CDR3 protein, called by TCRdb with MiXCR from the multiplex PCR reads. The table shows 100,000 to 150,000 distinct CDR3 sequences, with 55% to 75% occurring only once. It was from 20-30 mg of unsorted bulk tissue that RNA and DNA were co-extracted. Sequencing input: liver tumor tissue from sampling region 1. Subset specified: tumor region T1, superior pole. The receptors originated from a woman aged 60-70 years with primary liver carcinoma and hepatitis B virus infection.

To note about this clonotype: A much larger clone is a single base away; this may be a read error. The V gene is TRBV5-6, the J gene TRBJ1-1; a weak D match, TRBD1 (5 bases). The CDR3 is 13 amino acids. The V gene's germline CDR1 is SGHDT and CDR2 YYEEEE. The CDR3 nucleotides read TGTGCCAGCAGCTTGAGGGGTTTAGCTGAAACTTTCTTT. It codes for CASSLRGLAETFF.

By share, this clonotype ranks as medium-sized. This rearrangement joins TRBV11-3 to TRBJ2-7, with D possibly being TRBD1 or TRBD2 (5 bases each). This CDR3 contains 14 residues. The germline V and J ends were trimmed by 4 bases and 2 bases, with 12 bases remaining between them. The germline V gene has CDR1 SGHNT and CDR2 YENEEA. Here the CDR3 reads CASSSRDGTYEQYF. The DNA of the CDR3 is TGTGCCAGCAGCTCCCGGGACGGGACCTACGAGCAGTACTTC.

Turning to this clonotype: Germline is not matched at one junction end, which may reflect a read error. The CDR3 region has the DNA TGTGCCATCAGTAGAGCGGGAGGGCCATACGAGCAGTACTTC. It yields the protein CAISRAGGPYEQYF. The J gene is TRBJ2-7, the V gene TRBV6-5; TRBD2 agrees at 10 bases. Germline CDR1 and CDR2: MNHEY and SVGAGI. The CDR3 is made up of 14 amino acids.

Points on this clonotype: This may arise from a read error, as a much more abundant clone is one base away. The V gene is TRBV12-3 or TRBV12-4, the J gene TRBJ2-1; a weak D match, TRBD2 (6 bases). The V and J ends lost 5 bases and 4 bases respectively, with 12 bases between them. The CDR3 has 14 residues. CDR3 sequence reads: CASSPSSGYNEQFF. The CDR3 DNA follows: TGTGCCAGCAGTCCCTCAAGCGGGTACAATGAGCAGTTCTTC.

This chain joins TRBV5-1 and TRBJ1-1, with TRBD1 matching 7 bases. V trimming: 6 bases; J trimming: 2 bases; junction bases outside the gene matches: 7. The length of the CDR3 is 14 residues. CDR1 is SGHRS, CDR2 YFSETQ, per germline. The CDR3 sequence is CASTVQGLNTEAFF. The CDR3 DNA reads TGCGCCAGCACCGTACAGGGGTTAAACACTGAAGCTTTCTTT.

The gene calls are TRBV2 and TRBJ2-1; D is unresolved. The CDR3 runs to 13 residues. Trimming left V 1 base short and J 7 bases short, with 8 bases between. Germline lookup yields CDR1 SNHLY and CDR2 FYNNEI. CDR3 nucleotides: TGTGCCAGCAGTGAAGACGTGGCGAATGAGCAGTTCTTC. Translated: CASSEDVANEQFF. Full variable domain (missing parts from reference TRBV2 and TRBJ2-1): EPEVTQTPSHQVTQMGQEVILRCVPISNHLYFYWYRQILGQKVEFLVSFYNNEISEKSEIFDDQFSVERPDGSNFTLKIRSTKLEDSAMYFCASSEDVANEQFFGPGTRLTVL.

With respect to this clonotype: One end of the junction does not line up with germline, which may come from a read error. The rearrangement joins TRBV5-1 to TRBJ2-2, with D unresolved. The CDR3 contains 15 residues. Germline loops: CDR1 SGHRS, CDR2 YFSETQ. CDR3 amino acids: CPSSLGAVNTGELFF. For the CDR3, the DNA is TGCCCCAGCAGCTTGGGTGCAGTCAACACCGGGGAGCTGTTTTTT.

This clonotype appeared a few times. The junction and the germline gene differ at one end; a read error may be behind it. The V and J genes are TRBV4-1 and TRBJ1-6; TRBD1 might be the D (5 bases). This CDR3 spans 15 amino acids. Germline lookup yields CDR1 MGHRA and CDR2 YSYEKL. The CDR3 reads CASSQGRGGNPPLHF. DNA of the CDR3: TGCGCCAGCAGCCAAGGACGGGGCGGTAATCCACCCCTCCACTTT.

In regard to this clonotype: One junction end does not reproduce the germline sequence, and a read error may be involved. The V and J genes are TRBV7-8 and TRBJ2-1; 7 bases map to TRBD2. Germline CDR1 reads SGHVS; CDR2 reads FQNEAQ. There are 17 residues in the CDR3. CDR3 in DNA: TGTGCCAGCAGCCTAGCGGTTCCCCAGGGAGTATGCAATGAGCAGTTCTTC. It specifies CASSLAVPQGVCNEQFF.

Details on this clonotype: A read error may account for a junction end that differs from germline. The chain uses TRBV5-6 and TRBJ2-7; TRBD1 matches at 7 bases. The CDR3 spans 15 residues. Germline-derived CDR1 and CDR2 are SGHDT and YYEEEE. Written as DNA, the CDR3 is TGTGCCAGCAGCTTGGTGGACAGGAATATTTACGATCAGTACTTC. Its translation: CASSLVDRNIYDQYF.

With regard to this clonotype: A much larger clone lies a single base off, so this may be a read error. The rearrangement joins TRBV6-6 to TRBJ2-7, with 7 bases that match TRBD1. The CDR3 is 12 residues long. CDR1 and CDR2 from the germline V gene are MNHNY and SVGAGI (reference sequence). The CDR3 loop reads CASGTDSYKQYF. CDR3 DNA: TGTGCCTCAGGGACAGACTCCTACAAGCAGTACTTC.

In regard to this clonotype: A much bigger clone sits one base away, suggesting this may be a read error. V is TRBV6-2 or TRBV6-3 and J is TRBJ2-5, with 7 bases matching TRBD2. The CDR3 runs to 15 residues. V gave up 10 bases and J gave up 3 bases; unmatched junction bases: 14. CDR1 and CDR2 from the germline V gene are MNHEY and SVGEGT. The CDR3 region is CANSASGAGEETQYF. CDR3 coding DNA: TGTGCCAACAGCGCCTCTGGTGCGGGGGAAGAGACCCAGTACTTC.

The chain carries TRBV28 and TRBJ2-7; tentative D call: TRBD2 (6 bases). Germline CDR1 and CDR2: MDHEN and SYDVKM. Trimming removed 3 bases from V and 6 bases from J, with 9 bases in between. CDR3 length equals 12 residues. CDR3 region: CASSFAGLEQYF. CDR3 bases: TGTGCCAGCAGTTTTGCGGGGCTCGAGCAGTACTTC.